The T cell receptor beta chain under discussion was sequenced for a study of blood T cell repertoires in COVID-19. About the research overall: From T cells, B-cell-depleted T cells, or PBMCs came the material, which was cDNA or gDNA.

Assay used: immunoSEQ multiplex PCR; TCRdb lists only in-frame clones, some missing. Among about 180,000 clones listed, 86% were seen once. V lost 4 bases, J lost 7 bases, and 6 bases stayed unmatched. Germline V CDR1 and CDR2: LNHDA, SQIVND (reference sequence). The CDR3 has 16 residues. The TCR comes from a middle-aged man with active or convalescent COVID-19. This chain joins TRBV19 and TRBJ1-6; 11 nucleotides agree with TRBD1. Sequenced material: peripheral blood. In nucleotides, the CDR3 is TGTGCCAGTAGTACCCCGGGACAGGGGGAAAATTCACCCCTCCACTTT. Protein product: CASSTPGQGENSPLHF.